This passage covers 5 T cell receptor beta chains from one sample sequenced in a study of shared clonotypes between healthy human individuals. The method was immunoSEQ multiplex PCR; TCRdb's version includes in-frame clones alone and lacks a portion of them. Counted here are a few million clones, about 90% occurring once; the ten biggest clones make up 0.3% to 0.45%. The sequencing input was naive CD4+ T cells from PBMCs. The subset is: CD45RA+ positively selected. The source of these receptors is a man aged 18-30 years in good health. Some clones in this sample may be carry-over from other donors' samples.

CDR3 nucleotide sequence: TGCGCCAGCAGCCGACTGGTAGCGGGGGTCTCTGGAAACACCATATATTTT. Translated, it gives CASSRLVAGVSGNTIYF. The chain recombines TRBV5-1 with TRBJ1-3; D possibly corresponds to TRBD1 (5 bases). V shed 4 bases and J shed 0 bases, with 17 bases lying between them. Per germline, CDR1 SGHRS and CDR2 YFSETQ. This CDR3 is 17 amino acids long.

The CDR3 sequence is CASSLGGALSGELFF. The CDR3 DNA sequence: TGTGCCAGCAGTTTAGGGGGGGCGCTTAGCGGGGAGCTGTTTTTT. The rearrangement links TRBV28 to TRBJ2-2, with D maybe TRBD2 (7 bases). The CDR3 loop spans 15 amino acids. Trimming shortened V by 2 bases and J by 7 bases, and 14 bases separated the two germline ends. Germline CDR1 and CDR2: MDHEN and SYDVKM. Variable domain in full (rest from reference TRBV28 and TRBJ2-2): DVKVTQSSRYLVKRTGEKVFLECVQDMDHENMFWYRQDPGLGLRLIYFSYDVKMKEKGDIPEGYSVSREKKERFSLILESASTNQTSMYLCASSLGGALSGELFFGEGSRLTVL.

V and J are TRBV9 and TRBJ2-3, with 14 nucleotides matching TRBD2. The CDR3 is 19 amino acids. Germline trimming cut 2 bases from V and 2 bases from J; bases unmatched to any gene: 10. Germline V CDR1 and CDR2: SGDLS, YYNGEE. The CDR3 spells CASSVGLAGGWGNTDTQYF. CDR3 sequence (DNA): TGTGCCAGCAGCGTTGGACTAGCGGGAGGCTGGGGGAACACAGATACGCAGTATTTT.

V usage is TRBV18 and J usage is TRBJ1-2, with no clear D. CDR1 is KGHSH and CDR2 is LQKENI in the germline V gene. Trimming removed 1 base from V and 6 bases from J, with 12 bases in between. This CDR3 region has 14 residues. This chain's CDR3 is CASSPLVNKNGYTF. CDR3 coding DNA: TGTGCCAGCTCACCACTGGTCAATAAGAATGGCTACACCTTC.

The chain couples TRBV28 to TRBJ1-2, with 10 bases identical to TRBD1. Germline V gives CDR1 MDHEN, CDR2 SYDVKM. The CDR3 runs 16 residues. V shed 3 bases and J 4 bases; nucleotides not matched to a gene: 8. CDR3 nucleotide sequence: TGTGCCAGCAGTTTTTTCCGGGACAGGGGATCCTATGGCTACACCTTC. Protein: CASSFFRDRGSYGYTF.